This record covers a single T cell receptor beta chain. Antigen: not known. This record comes from a study of beta chain features in type 1 diabetes. Study information: Cell yields, gender and age were comparable in patients and healthy donors.

Sorting of CD4+ naive, central memory, regulatory and stem cell-like memory cells was performed via CD45RO/CCR7/CD25/CD127/CD95/CD27. Study-level findings and limits: TCRB CDR3 length was moderately but significantly reduced in all four CD4+ subsets of Type 1 diabetes patients. For cells with high TCR expression, cDNA sequencing could yield over-representation.

Germline V gene data show CDR1 as SEHNR and CDR2 as FQNEAQ (reference sequence). Trimming removed 2 bases from V and 7 bases from J; junction bases left unmatched: 2. This CDR3 has 13 amino acids. Reverse transcribing all isolated RNA meant expressed TCRB transcripts were sequenced. Method: immunoSEQ multiplex PCR; TCRdb's copy keeps in-frame clones and lacks some. Of about 340,000 clones detected, roughly a tenth appear once; the ten largest clones hold 1%. The chain recombines TRBV7-9 with TRBJ1-1, with 9 bases fitting TRBD1. This TCR was recovered from a man aged 25 to 40 with type 1 diabetes. The sequenced sample was central memory CD4+ T cells from blood. The CDR3 region is CASSLMDRGEAFF. The CDR3 DNA follows: TGTGCCAGCAGCTTAATGGACAGGGGTGAAGCTTTCTTT.